The next 21 T cell receptor beta chains were all read from a single sample in a study of T cell repertoires in cytomegalovirus infection. TCRdb passed the reads through MiXCR, listing each CDR3 protein once. This table holds roughly 570,000 distinct CDR3 sequences, roughly 42% found once. The antigens of these receptors remain unknown. Sequences were derived from cultured PBMCs, sampled from culture after CMV antigen stimulation. The receptor source for this set is a human donor in good health (CMV status not recorded). Some clones in this sample may be carry-over from other donors' samples.

This clonotype was seen many times. The J gene is TRBJ2-2, the V gene TRBV7-2; no definite D call. V was trimmed by 6 bases and J by 0 bases, leaving 5 bases between them. The CDR3 is 13 residues long. The V gene's germline CDR1 is SGHTA and CDR2 FQGNSA. CDR3 coding DNA: TGTGCCAGCAGTTTCGCGAACACCGGGGAGCTGTTTTTT. Its protein product is CASSFANTGELFF.

This rearrangement joins TRBV10-2 to TRBJ1-3, with 10 bases aligning to TRBD1. Germline-derived CDR1 and CDR2 are WSHSY and SAAADI. Trimming at V came to 0 bases and at J to 8 bases, leaving 7 bases not matched to a gene. The CDR3 is made up of 16 amino acids. CDR3 amino acids: CASSESIPGQGYTIYF. CDR3 nucleotide sequence: TGCGCCAGCAGTGAGTCTATTCCGGGACAGGGGTACACCATATATTTT.

The genes are TRBV14 and TRBJ2-3, with D perhaps TRBD1 or TRBD2 (5 bases each). Germline-derived CDR1 and CDR2 are SGHDN and FVKESK. V lost 8 bases to trimming and J lost 0 bases, with 15 bases between them. The CDR3 runs 15 residues. CDR3 sequence: CASSLGEISTDTQYF. The CDR3 nucleotides read TGTGCCAGCTCCTTAGGGGAGATTAGCACAGATACGCAGTATTTT.

The V call is TRBV18, the J call TRBJ1-1; the D gene is possibly TRBD1 (5 bases). Between the trimmed V and J ends, which lost 3 bases and 3 bases, there was a span of 29 bases. The CDR3 covers 20 residues. Germline CDR1 KGHSH, CDR2 LQKENI. The CDR3 DNA sequence: TGTGCCAGCTCACCGTCTTCCCTCTGGGAGGAGGCAGGGATGGACACTGAAGCTTTCTTT. This sequence encodes CASSPSSLWEEAGMDTEAFF.

This clonotype was detected a few times. The J gene is TRBJ2-4, the V gene TRBV6-6; tentative D call: TRBD2 (6 bases). Germline CDR1 and CDR2: MNHNY and SVGAGI (reference sequence). The ends were cut back, 8 bases at V and 8 bases at J, with 19 bases in the middle. The CDR3 is made up of 14 amino acids. The CDR3 sequence: CASSSVLGGDIQYF. CDR3 nucleotide sequence: TGTGCCAGCTCATCGGTCCTCGGCGGGGACATTCAGTACTTC.

The gene calls are TRBV7-2 and TRBJ1-5, with 7 positions matching TRBD1. The CDR3 totals 16 residues. V shed 5 bases and J 10 bases; nucleotides not matched to a gene: 17. Germline loops: CDR1 SGHTA, CDR2 FQGNSA. The CDR3 DNA reads as TGTGCCAGCAGCCCTCGTTACGGGACAGCCGAGGCCCCCCAGCATTTT. Its translation is CASSPRYGTAEAPQHF.

This clonotype was seen only a few times. The V and J genes are TRBV12-3 or TRBV12-4 and TRBJ2-1; 9 nucleotides line up with TRBD2. This CDR3 is 15 amino acids long. V shed 5 bases, J shed 8 bases, and the junction held 10 bases outside the gene matches. Here the CDR3 DNA reads TGTGCCAGCAGTCCTCGCGGGGGGGCCGTGGATGAGCAGTTCTTC. Translated: CASSPRGGAVDEQFF.

V is TRBV2 and J is TRBJ2-2; no clear D. CDR1 SNHLY and CDR2 FYNNEI come from the germline V gene. The CDR3 runs to 12 residues. V lost 2 bases to trimming and J lost 7 bases, with 5 bases between them. The DNA for the CDR3 is TGTGCCAGCAGTGAAATGGTCGGGGAGCTGTTTTTT. The encoded protein is CASSEMVGELFF.

In this sample, this clonotype turned up a few times. The V call is TRBV7-4, the J call TRBJ2-3; TRBD2 matches 15 bases. The CDR3 sequence is 20 residues long. Germline CDR1 is SGHVT and CDR2 is SQSDAQ. The J segment lost 4 bases and the V segment lost 3 bases, leaving 14 bases of the junction unmatched. Here the CDR3 reads CASSFLSGTSGRYSPDTQYF. The CDR3 nucleotides are TGTGCCAGCAGCTTCCTCTCCGGGACTAGCGGGAGGTACTCCCCAGATACGCAGTATTTT.

The rearrangement joins TRBV7-2 to TRBJ1-1; D call uncertain. The CDR3 sequence is 15 residues long. Germline V gene sequence: CDR1 SGHTA, CDR2 FQGNSA. V was shortened by 4 bases and J by 2 bases, with 14 bases between the two germline ends. CDR3 nucleotides: TGTGCCAGCAGCTACGGAAAAGGGAGTAACACTGAAGCTTTCTTT. It translates to CASSYGKGSNTEAFF.

The genes are TRBV28 and TRBJ2-1; 9 bases are shared with TRBD1. The CDR3 loop spans 15 amino acids. The V and J ends lost 6 bases and 8 bases, in that order; junction bases with no gene match: 11. Germline CDR1 reads MDHEN; CDR2 reads SYDVKM. The DNA for the CDR3 is TGTGCCAGCAGCCCCGCCGGGACAGGGTCGGATGAGCAGTTCTTC. Residues: CASSPAGTGSDEQFF.

CDR3 sequence: CASSLVFKNQPQHF. CDR3 sequence (DNA): TGTGCCAGCAGCTTAGTTTTCAAAAATCAGCCCCAGCATTTT. V gene TRBV7-2 combines with J gene TRBJ1-5; no firm D call. Germline V gene data show CDR1 as SGHTA and CDR2 as FQGNSA. V was trimmed by 1 base and J by 4 bases, leaving 8 bases between them. The CDR3 sequence is 14 residues long.

There are a few counts of this clonotype. The V and J genes are TRBV4-3 and TRBJ1-1; D not certain. Looked up from germline, CDR1 is LGHNA and CDR2 is YSLEER. The CDR3 sequence is 16 residues long. Trimming left V 0 bases short and J 0 bases short, with 11 bases between. The DNA for the CDR3 is TGCGCCAGCAGCCAAGAATCGCTACAGATGAACACTGAAGCTTTCTTT. Its protein product is CASSQESLQMNTEAFF.

A note on this clonotype: A much larger clone sits a single nucleotide away, making a read error possible. V and J are TRBV7-2 and TRBJ2-1; no definite D call. Germline V lookup: CDR1 SGHTA, CDR2 FQGNSA. There are 15 residues in the CDR3. CDR3 sequence: CASRFGIATYNEQFF. CDR3 DNA: TGTGCCAGCCGCTTCGGAATAGCAACTTACAATGAGCAGTTCTTC.

This clonotype was observed a few times. The chain joins TRBV19 to TRBJ2-2, with D perhaps matching TRBD1 (6 bases). The germline V and J ends were trimmed by 3 bases and 2 bases, with 10 bases remaining between them. Germline V gene lookup returns CDR1 LNHDA and CDR2 SQIVND (reference sequence). This CDR3 comprises 15 residues. The CDR3 nucleotides are TGTGCCAGTAGTATGAGGACAGCAAACACCGGGGAGCTGTTTTTT. Amino acids: CASSMRTANTGELFF.

The V call is TRBV19, the J call TRBJ2-3; tentatively, D is TRBD2 (5 bases). The CDR3 is made up of 12 amino acids. Per the germline V gene, CDR1 is LNHDA and CDR2 is SQIVND (reference sequence). Trimming shortened V by 0 bases and J by 15 bases, and 13 bases separated the two germline ends. CDR3: CASSIEERMFYF. The DNA for the CDR3 is TGTGCCAGTAGTATAGAGGAGCGGATGTTCTATTTT.

This rearrangement joins TRBV30 to TRBJ2-3; the D is unclear. This CDR3 has 11 amino acids. Trimming took off 5 bases at V and 5 bases at J, with 8 bases between the two ends. CDR1 is GTSNPN, CDR2 SVGIG, per germline (reference sequence). This CDR3 is CAWGNVDTQYF. The CDR3 coding sequence is TGTGCCTGGGGGAATGTAGATACGCAGTATTTT.

The chain employs TRBV20-1 and TRBJ1-1; 8 bases line up with TRBD1. CDR1 DFQATT and CDR2 SNEGSKA come from the germline V gene (reference sequence). V shed 5 bases, J shed 6 bases, and the junction held 11 bases outside the gene matches. CDR3 size: 14 residues. The CDR3 coding sequence is TGCAGTGCTGGACGGACAGGGCTTGGTGCTGAAGCTTTCTTT. This codes for CSAGRTGLGAEAFF.

This clonotype was seen ten or more times. The chain links TRBV11-2 to TRBJ1-5; a possible D gene is TRBD1 (5 bases). The V end was cut by 5 bases, the J end by 1 base, with 9 bases between. Germline V gene data show CDR1 as SGHAT and CDR2 as FQNNGV. This CDR3 is built from 14 residues. CDR3 DNA sequence: TGTGCCAGCAGCCGAGACAGAAGCAATCAGCCCCAGCATTTT. This codes for CASSRDRSNQPQHF. Complete variable domain (other parts from reference TRBV11-2 and TRBJ1-5): EAGVAQSPRYKIIEKRQSVAFWCNPISGHATLYWYQQILGQGPKLLIQFQNNGVVDDSQLPKDRFSAERLKGVDSTLKIQPAKLEDSAVYLCASSRDRSNQPQHFGDGTRLSIL.

V gene TRBV28 combines with J gene TRBJ1-1; D is unresolved. V was cut by 3 bases and J by 3 bases, with 14 bases left in between. This CDR3 is 15 amino acids long. Per germline, CDR1 MDHEN and CDR2 SYDVKM. As DNA, the CDR3 is TGTGCCAGCAGTTTCGACGGGCTTGAGGACACTGAAGCTTTCTTT. This translates into CASSFDGLEDTEAFF.

This clonotype turned up a few times. V gene TRBV7-2 combines with J gene TRBJ1-1; D is unresolved. Per germline, CDR1 SGHTA and CDR2 FQGNSA. This CDR3 comprises 13 residues. V lost 3 bases to trimming and J lost 7 bases, with 12 bases between them. The CDR3 DNA follows: TGTGCCAGCAGCTTCGGTCTTGACGGTGAAGCTTTCTTT. This encodes CASSFGLDGEAFF.